A single sample gave rise to the 7 T cell receptor beta chains below, sequenced in a study of CD8+CD57+ T cells in acquired aplastic anemia. Individuals selected for sequencing had exhibited CD8+CD57+ cell expansion on flow cytometry. Genomic DNA, serving as template, underwent TCR beta VDJ and CDR3 profiling. TCRdb reprocessed the reads with MiXCR, giving one entry per CDR3 protein. The data contain about 190,000 distinct CDR3 sequences, around 47% of them singletons. The source material was sorted CD4+, CD8+, or CD8+CD57+ T cells (not recorded which) from PBMCs. These receptors all come from a human donor with aplastic anemia.

This clonotype was recorded at least ten times. V is TRBV10-3 and J is TRBJ1-1; unclear D gene. This CDR3 contains 15 residues. Germline-derived CDR1 and CDR2 are ENHRY and SYGVKD. Trimming cost V 2 bases and J 3 bases, with 13 bases left between them. This CDR3 is CAISEGGRMDTEAFF. In DNA, the CDR3 is TGTGCCATCAGTGAGGGTGGCAGGATGGACACTGAAGCTTTCTTT.

V is TRBV15 and J is TRBJ2-7, with 10 bases fitting TRBD1. The germline gives CDR1 LNHNV, CDR2 YYDKDF (reference sequence). The CDR3 consists of 17 residues. The trim removed 1 base at V and 0 bases at J, leaving 6 bases unmatched. CDR3 region: CATSRGGTGESSYEQYF. In DNA form, the CDR3 reads TGTGCCACCAGCAGAGGGGGGACAGGGGAGAGCTCCTACGAGCAGTACTTC. The complete variable domain, with remaining parts taken from reference TRBV15 and TRBJ2-7, reads DAMVIQNPRYQVTQFGKPVTLSCSQTLNHNVMYWYQQKSSQAPKLLFHYYDKDFNNEADTPDNFQSRRPNTSFCFLDIRSPGLGDTAMYLCATSRGGTGESSYEQYFGPGTRLTVT.

This clonotype occurred many times. Compared with germline, one end of the junction differs, possibly owing to a read error. V gene TRBV3-1 combines with J gene TRBJ1-1; no firm D call. This CDR3 has 14 residues. CDR1 is LGHDT, CDR2 YNNKEL, per germline (reference sequence). The CDR3 sequence is CASSPPGRNTEAFF. Written as DNA, the CDR3 is TGCGCCAGCAGCCCGCCCGGTCGGAACACTGAAGCTTTCTTT.

This chain uses TRBV9 with TRBJ1-3; the D is unclear. The V gene lost 0 bases and the J gene lost 7 bases, with 5 bases spanning the gap. The CDR3 extends over 12 amino acids. CDR1 is SGDLS and CDR2 is YYNGEE in the germline V gene. The CDR3 sequence: CASSVDGNTIYF. The CDR3, as DNA: TGTGCCAGCAGCGTAGACGGGAACACCATATATTTT.

This clonotype has at least ten counts. In nucleotides, the CDR3 is TGCGCCAGCAGCTTGGGAGGGACCTCTCCCTACAATGAGCAGTTCTTC. Amino acids: CASSLGGTSPYNEQFF. This rearrangement joins TRBV5-1 to TRBJ2-1; D tentatively reads TRBD1 or TRBD2 (5 bases each). V lost 0 bases to trimming and J lost 2 bases, with 12 bases between them. Germline lookup yields CDR1 SGHRS and CDR2 YFSETQ. The CDR3 covers 16 residues.

This chain links TRBV20-1 with TRBJ1-5; no firm D call. Trimming took off 3 bases at V and 4 bases at J, with 10 bases between the two ends. Germline V CDR1 and CDR2: DFQATT, SNEGSKA (reference sequence). The CDR3 spans 13 residues. CDR3 nucleotide sequence: TGCAGTGCTAGTGGTCAGTTTAATCAGCCCCAGCATTTT. This gives the protein CSASGQFNQPQHF.

This clonotype was seen repeatedly, ten times or more. The gene calls are TRBV10-2 and TRBJ2-2, with TRBD2 identical over 9 bases. Germline V lookup: CDR1 WSHSY, CDR2 SAAADI. V lost 3 bases and J lost 6; bases outside the gene matches: 5. This CDR3 is built from 15 residues. The CDR3 DNA sequence: TGCGCCAGCAGTGACCCCGCGGGAGGGGCCGGGGAGCTGTTTTTT. Encoded protein: CASSDPAGGAGELFF.